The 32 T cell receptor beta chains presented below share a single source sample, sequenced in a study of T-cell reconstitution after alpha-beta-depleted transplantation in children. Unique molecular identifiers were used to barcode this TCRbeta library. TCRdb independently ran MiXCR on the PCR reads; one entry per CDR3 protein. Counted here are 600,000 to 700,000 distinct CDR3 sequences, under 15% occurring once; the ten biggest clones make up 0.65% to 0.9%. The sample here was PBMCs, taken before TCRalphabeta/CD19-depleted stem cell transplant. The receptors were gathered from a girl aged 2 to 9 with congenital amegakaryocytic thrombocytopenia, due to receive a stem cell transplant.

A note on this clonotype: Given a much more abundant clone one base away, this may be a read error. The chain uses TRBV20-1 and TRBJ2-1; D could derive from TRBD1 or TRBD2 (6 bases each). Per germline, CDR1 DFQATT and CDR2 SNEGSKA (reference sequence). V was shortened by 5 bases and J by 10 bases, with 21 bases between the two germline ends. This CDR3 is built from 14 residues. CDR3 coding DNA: TGCAGTGCTGGGACGGGGGCCCATATCTACGAGCAGTTCTTC. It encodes CSAGTGAHIYEQFF.

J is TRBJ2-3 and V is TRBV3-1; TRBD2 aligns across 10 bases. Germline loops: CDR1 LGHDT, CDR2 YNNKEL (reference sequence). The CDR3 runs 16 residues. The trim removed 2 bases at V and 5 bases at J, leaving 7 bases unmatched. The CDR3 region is CASSQQVASGGDTQYF. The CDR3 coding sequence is TGTGCCAGCAGCCAACAAGTTGCTAGCGGGGGAGATACGCAGTATTTT.

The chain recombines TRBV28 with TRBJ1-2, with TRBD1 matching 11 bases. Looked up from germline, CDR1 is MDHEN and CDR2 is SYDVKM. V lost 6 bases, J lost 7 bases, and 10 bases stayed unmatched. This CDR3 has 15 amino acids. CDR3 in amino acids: CASRTHAGTGGGYTF. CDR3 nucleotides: TGTGCCAGCAGGACCCACGCCGGGACAGGGGGTGGCTACACCTTC.

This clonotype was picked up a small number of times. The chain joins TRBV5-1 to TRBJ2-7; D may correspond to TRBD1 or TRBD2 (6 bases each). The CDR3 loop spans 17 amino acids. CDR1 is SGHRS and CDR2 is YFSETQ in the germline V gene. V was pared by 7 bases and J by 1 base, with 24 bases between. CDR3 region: CASDPGGPYSKSYEQYF. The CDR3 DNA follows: TGCGCCAGCGATCCTGGGGGGCCGTACTCTAAATCCTACGAGCAGTACTTC.

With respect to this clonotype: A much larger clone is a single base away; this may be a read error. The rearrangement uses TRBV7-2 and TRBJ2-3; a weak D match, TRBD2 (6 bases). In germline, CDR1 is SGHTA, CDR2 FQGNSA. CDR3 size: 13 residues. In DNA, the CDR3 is TGTGCCAGCAGCTCATCTCAGAGGGGACTGCCACATTTT. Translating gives CASSSSQRGLPHF.

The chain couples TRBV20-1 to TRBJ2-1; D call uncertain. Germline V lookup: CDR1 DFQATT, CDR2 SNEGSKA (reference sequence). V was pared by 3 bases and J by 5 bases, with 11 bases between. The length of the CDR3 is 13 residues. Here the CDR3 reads CSASGGPNNEQFF. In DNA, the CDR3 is TGCAGTGCTAGTGGTGGGCCAAACAATGAGCAGTTCTTC.

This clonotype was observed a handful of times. CDR3 sequence reads: CAKGPGGVTGELFF. Written as DNA, the CDR3 is TGTGCCAAGGGACCCGGGGGGGTCACCGGGGAGCTGTTTTTT. The V call is TRBV2, the J call TRBJ2-2; TRBD2 agrees at 8 bases. Unmatched junction bases numbered 8, after V lost 10 bases and J lost 4 bases. Germline CDR1 reads SNHLY; CDR2 reads FYNNEI. The CDR3 totals 14 residues.

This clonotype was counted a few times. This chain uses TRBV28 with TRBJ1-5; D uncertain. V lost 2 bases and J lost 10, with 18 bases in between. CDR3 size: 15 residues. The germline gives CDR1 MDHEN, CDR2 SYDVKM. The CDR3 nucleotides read TGTGCCAGCAGTTTAAGTTCCCTCCTGGGAGTTCCCCAGCATTTT. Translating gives CASSLSSLLGVPQHF.

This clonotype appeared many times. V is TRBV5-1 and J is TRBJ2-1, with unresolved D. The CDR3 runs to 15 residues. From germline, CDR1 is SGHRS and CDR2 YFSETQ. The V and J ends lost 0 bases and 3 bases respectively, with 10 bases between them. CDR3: CASSLALQSYNEQFF. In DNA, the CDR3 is TGCGCCAGCAGCTTGGCCCTTCAAAGCTACAATGAGCAGTTCTTC.

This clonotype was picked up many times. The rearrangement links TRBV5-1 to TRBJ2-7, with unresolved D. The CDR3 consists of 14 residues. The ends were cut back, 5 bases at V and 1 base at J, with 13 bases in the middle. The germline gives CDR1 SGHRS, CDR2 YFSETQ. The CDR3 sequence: CASRPSGFSYEQYF. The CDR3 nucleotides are TGCGCCAGCAGGCCCAGTGGGTTTTCCTACGAGCAGTACTTC.

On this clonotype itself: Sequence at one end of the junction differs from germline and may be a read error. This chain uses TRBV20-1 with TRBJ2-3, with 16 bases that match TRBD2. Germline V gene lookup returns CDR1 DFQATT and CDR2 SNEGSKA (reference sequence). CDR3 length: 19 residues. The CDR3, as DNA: TGCTGTGCAGTGCCGGGACTAGCGGGAGGGCCGTCCCGCACAGATACGCAGTATTTT. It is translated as CCAVPGLAGGPSRTDTQYF.

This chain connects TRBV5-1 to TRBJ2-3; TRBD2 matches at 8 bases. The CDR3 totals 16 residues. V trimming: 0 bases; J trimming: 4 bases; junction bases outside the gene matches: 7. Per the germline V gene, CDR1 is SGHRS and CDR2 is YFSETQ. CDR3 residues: CASSLAPRLASDTQYF. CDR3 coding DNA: TGCGCCAGCAGCTTGGCCCCGAGACTAGCGTCAGATACGCAGTATTTT.

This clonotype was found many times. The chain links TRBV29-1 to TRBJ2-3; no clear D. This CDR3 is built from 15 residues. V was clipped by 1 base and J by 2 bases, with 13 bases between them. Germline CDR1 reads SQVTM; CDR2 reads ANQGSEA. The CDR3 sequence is CSVEGSAFLTDTQYF. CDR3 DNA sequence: TGCAGCGTTGAAGGTTCGGCGTTCCTCACAGATACGCAGTATTTT.

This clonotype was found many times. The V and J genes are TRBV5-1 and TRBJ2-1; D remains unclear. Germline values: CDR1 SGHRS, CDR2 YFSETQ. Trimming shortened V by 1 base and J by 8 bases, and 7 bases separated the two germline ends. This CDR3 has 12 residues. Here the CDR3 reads CASSLQVDEQFF. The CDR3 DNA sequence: TGCGCCAGCAGCTTGCAGGTGGATGAGCAGTTCTTC.

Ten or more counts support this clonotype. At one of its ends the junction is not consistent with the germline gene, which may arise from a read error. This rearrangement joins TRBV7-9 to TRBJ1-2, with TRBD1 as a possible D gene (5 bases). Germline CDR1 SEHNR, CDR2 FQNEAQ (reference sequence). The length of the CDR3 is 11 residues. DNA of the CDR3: TGTGCCAGCAGGGGCGACAATTACAGACAGTTC. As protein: CASRGDNYRQF.

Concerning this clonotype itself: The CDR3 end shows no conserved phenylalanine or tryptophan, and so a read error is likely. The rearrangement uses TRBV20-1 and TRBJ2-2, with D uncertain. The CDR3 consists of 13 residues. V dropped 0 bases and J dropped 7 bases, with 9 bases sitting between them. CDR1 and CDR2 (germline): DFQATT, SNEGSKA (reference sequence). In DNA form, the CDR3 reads TGCAGTGCTAGAGAGTCGGAAAACGGGGAGCTGTTTTCT. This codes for CSARESENGELFS.

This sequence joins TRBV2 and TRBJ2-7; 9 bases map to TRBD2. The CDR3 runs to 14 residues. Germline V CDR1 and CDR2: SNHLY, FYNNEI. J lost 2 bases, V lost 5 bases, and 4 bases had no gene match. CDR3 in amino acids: CASSIAGETYEQYF. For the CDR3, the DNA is TGTGCCAGCAGTATAGCGGGAGAGACCTACGAGCAGTACTTC.

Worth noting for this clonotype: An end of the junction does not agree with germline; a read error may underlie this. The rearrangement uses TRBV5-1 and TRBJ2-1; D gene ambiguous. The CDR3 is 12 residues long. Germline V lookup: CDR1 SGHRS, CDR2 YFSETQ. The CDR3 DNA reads TGCGCCAGCAGCTTGGGAGGCTGGGGTCCCCTCTTC. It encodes CASSLGGWGPLF.

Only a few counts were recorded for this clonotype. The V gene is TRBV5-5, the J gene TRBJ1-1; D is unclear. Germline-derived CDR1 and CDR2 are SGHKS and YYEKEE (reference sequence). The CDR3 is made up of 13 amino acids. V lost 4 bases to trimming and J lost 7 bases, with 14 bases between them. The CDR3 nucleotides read TGTGCCAGCAGCCGGACTCCGGTCAATGAAGCTTTCTTT. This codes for CASSRTPVNEAFF.

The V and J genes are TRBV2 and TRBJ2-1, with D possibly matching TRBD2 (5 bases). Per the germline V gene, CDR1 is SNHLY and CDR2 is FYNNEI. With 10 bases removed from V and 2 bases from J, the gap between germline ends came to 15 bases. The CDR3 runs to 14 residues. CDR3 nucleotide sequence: TGTGCCACTAGCTTTGGACGGCCCTACAATGAGCAGTTCTTC. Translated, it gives CATSFGRPYNEQFF. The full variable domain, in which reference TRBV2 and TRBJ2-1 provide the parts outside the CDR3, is EPEVTQTPSHQVTQMGQEVILRCVPISNHLYFYWYRQILGQKVEFLVSFYNNEISEKSEIFDDQFSVERPDGSNFTLKIRSTKLEDSAMYFCATSFGRPYNEQFFGPGTRLTVL.

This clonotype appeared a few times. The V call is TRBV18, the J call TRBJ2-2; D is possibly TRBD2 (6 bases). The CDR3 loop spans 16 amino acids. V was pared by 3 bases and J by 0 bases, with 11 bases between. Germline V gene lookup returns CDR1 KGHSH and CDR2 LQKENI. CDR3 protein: CASSPKEGTNTGELFF. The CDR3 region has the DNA TGTGCCAGCTCACCGAAGGAGGGGACGAACACCGGGGAGCTGTTTTTT.

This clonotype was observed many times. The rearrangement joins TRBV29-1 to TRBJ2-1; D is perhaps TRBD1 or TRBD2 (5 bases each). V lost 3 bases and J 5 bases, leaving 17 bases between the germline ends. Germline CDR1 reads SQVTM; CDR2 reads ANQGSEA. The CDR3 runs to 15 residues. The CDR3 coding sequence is TGCAGCGTTGACCCGGGACCAACTAACAACAATGAGCAGTTCTTC. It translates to CSVDPGPTNNNEQFF.

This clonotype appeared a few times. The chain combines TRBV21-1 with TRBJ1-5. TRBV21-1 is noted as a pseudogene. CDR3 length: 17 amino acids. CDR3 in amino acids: CASGNRRRFGNNQPQHF. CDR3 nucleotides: TGTGCCAGCGGAAACCGGCGTAGGTTTGGCAACAATCAGCCCCAGCATTTT.

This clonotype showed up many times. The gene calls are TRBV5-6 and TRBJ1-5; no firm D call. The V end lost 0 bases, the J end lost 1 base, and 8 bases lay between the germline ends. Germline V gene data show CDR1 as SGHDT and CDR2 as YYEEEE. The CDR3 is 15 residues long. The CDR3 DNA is TGTGCCAGCAGCTTGGCCAGTATGAGCAATCAGCCCCAGCATTTT. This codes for CASSLASMSNQPQHF.

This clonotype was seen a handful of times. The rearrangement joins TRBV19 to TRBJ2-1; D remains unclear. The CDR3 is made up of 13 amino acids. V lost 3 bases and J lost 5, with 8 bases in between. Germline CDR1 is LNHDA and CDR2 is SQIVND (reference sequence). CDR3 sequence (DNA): TGTGCCAGTAGTATTAATGAGGACAATGAGCAGTTCTTC. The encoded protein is CASSINEDNEQFF.

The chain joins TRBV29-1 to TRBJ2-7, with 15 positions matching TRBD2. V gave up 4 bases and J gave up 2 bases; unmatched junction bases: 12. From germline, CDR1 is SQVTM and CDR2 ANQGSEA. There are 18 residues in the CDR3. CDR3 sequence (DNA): TGCAGCGTTGGGGGAGCCGGGACTAGCGGGAGGTTCACCTACGAGCAGTACTTC. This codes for CSVGGAGTSGRFTYEQYF.

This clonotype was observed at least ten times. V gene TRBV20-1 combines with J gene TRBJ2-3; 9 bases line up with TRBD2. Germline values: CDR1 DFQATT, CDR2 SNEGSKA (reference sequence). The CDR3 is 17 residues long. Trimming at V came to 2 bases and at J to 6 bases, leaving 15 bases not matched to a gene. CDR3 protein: CSARTPGLSGRRDTQYF. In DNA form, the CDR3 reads TGCAGTGCTAGAACCCCGGGCCTTAGCGGGAGAAGGGATACGCAGTATTTT.

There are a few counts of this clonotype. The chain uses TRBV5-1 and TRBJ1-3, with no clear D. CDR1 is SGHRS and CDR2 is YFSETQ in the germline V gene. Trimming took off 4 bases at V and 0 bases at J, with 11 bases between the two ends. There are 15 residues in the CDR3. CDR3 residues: CASSLENSSGNTIYF. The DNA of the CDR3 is TGCGCCAGCAGCCTAGAAAACAGCTCTGGAAACACCATATATTTT. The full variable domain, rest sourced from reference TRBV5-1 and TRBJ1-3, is KAGVTQTPRYLIKTRGQQVTLSCSPISGHRSVSWYQQTPGQGLQFLFEYFSETQRNKGNFPGRFSGRQFSNSRSEMNVSTLELGDSALYLCASSLENSSGNTIYFGEGSWLTVV.

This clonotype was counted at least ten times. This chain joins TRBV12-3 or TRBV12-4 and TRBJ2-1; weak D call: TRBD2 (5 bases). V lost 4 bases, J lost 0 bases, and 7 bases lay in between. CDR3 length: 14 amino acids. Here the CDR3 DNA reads TGTGCCAGCAGTTGGAGGAGCTCCTACAATGAGCAGTTCTTC. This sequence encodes CASSWRSSYNEQFF.

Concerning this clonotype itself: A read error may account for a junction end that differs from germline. CDR3 residues: CASSLFSAGTIEEHFF. The CDR3 region has the DNA TGTGCCAGCAGCCTTTTTAGTGCCGGAACAATCGAAGAGCACTTCTTC. This chain joins TRBV4-2 and TRBJ2-1; no clear D. This CDR3 is built from 16 residues. Germline CDR1 LGHNA, CDR2 YNFKEQ.

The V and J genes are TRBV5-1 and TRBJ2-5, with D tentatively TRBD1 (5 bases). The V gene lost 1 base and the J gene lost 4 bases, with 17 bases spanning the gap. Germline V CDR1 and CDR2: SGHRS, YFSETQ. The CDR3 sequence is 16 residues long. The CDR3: CASSLSARAVGETQYF. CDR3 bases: TGCGCCAGCAGCTTGTCGGCCAGGGCGGTTGGAGAGACCCAGTACTTC.

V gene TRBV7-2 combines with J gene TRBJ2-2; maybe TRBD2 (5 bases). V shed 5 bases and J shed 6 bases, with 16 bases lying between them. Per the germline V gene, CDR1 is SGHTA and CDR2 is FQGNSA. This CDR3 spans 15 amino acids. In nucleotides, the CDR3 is TGTGCCAGCAGCCCGATCGGAGGTTTCGCCGGGGAGCTGTTTTTT. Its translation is CASSPIGGFAGELFF.